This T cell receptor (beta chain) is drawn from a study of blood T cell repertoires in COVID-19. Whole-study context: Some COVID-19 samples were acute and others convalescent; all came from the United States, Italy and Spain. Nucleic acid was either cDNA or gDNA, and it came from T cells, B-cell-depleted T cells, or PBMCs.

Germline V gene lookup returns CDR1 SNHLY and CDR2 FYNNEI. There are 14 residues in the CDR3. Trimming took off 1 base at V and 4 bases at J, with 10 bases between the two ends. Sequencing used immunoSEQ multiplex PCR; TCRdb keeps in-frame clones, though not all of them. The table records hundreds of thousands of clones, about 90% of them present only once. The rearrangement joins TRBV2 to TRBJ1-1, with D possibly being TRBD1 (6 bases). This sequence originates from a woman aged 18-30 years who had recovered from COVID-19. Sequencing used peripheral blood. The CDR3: CASSEEGGTTEAFF. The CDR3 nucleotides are TGTGCCAGCAGTGAAGAGGGGGGGACCACTGAAGCTTTCTTT.